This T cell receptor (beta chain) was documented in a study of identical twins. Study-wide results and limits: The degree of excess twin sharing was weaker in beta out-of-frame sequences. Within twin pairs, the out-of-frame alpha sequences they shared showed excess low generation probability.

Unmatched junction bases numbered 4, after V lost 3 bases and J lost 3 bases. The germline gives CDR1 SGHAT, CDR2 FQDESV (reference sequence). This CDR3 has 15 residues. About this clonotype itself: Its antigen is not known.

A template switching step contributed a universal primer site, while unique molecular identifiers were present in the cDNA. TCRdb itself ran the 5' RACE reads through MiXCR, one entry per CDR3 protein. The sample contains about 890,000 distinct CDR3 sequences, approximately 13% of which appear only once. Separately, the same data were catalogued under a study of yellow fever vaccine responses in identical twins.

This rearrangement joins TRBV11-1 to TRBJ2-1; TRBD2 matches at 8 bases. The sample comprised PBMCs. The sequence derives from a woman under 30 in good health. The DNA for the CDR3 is TGTGCCAGCAGCTTTTCGGGGGGGCTCTACAATGAGCAGTTCTTC. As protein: CASSFSGGLYNEQFF.